The TCR beta chain described here comes from a study of cytomegalovirus exposure and HLA in healthy donors. In the study overall: Early released data had about 85 million unique TCRs, all coming from HLA-typed donors. Among the approximately 380 donors who were genotyped, about 86% fell in the genetic ancestry cluster that is associated with self-reported Caucasian donors.

The V gene's germline CDR1 is SGHRS and CDR2 YFSETQ. This CDR3 spans 16 amino acids. J was trimmed by 6 bases and V by 0 bases; bases with no gene match: 7. Study-wide findings and caveats: Immune exposure was documented only through CMV serostatus. Prior analysis indicated that the majority of TCR beta V segments exhibited productivity approximately 87% or approximately 30% of the time.

The PCR used 60 Vbeta and 13 Jbeta primers. Clones were sequenced by immunoSEQ multiplex PCR, and TCRdb holds only the in-frame ones, with some missing. The sample yields roughly 150,000 clones, approximately 80% seen once. To note about this clone: Its specificity is not known.

Sequenced input: PBMCs. The gene calls are TRBV5-1 and TRBJ2-7; TRBD1 agrees at 12 bases. This sequence originates from a male donor in good health and CMV-seronegative. CDR3 amino acids: CASSLARRDRGREQYF. The CDR3 nucleotides are TGCGCCAGCAGCTTGGCCCGACGGGACAGGGGGCGCGAGCAGTACTTC.